The 11 T cell receptor beta chains below were found in one sample sequenced in a study of shared clonotypes between healthy human individuals. Method: immunoSEQ multiplex PCR; TCRdb's copy keeps in-frame clones and lacks some. The sample has millions of clones, just over 90% seen once. Sequencing was carried out using naive CD4+ T cells from PBMCs. Subset meaning: CD45RA+ positively selected. The receptors were gathered from a man between 18 and 35 years old in good health. Some clones in this sample may be carry-over from other donors' samples.

The chain uses TRBV5-6 and TRBJ1-1; D unclear. This CDR3 is built from 14 residues. The germline gives CDR1 SGHDT, CDR2 YYEEEE. V was trimmed by 2 bases and J by 2 bases, leaving 10 bases between them. CDR3 residues: CASSFYGRNTEAFF. CDR3 DNA sequence: TGTGCCAGCAGCTTCTACGGCCGAAACACTGAAGCTTTCTTT.

The table lists this clone with a count of one. V usage is TRBV7-9 and J usage is TRBJ2-3; D gene unclear. The V gene's germline CDR1 is SEHNR and CDR2 FQNEAQ (reference sequence). CDR3 length: 13 residues. Trimming removed 1 base from V and 6 bases from J, with 8 bases in between. Here the CDR3 reads CASSLGAADTQYF. CDR3 coding DNA: TGTGCCAGCAGCTTAGGGGCTGCGGATACGCAGTATTTT. The whole variable domain, remainder taken from reference TRBV7-9 and TRBJ2-3, is DTGVSQNPRHKITKRGQNVTFRCDPISEHNRLYWYRQTLGQGPEFLTYFQNEAQLEKSRLLSDRFSAERPKGSFSTLEIQRTEQGDSAMYLCASSLGAADTQYFGPGTRLTVL.

For the CDR3, the DNA is TGTGCCAGCAGTGCGCTCTCTGGAAACACCATATATTTT. Its translation is CASSALSGNTIYF. The chain links TRBV6-1 to TRBJ1-3; D remains ambiguous. From germline, CDR1 is MNHNS and CDR2 SASEGT. The CDR3 has 13 amino acids. Trimming left V 4 bases short and J 0 bases short, with 4 bases between.

V is TRBV28 and J is TRBJ1-5, with D maybe TRBD1 (6 bases). The V gene lost 2 bases and the J gene lost 6 bases, with 11 bases spanning the gap. The CDR3 contains 14 residues. Germline V gene lookup returns CDR1 MDHEN and CDR2 SYDVKM. This CDR3 is CASSLGGAIQPQHF. The CDR3 DNA reads TGTGCCAGCAGTTTAGGGGGGGCTATTCAGCCCCAGCATTTT. Full variable domain (remainder filled in from reference TRBV28 and TRBJ1-5): DVKVTQSSRYLVKRTGEKVFLECVQDMDHENMFWYRQDPGLGLRLIYFSYDVKMKEKGDIPEGYSVSREKKERFSLILESASTNQTSMYLCASSLGGAIQPQHFGDGTRLSIL.

This chain connects TRBV19 to TRBJ2-1, with TRBD1 matching 7 bases. CDR1 and CDR2 from the germline V gene are LNHDA and SQIVND (reference sequence). V lost 6 bases to trimming and J lost 5 bases; unmatched junction nucleotides: 13. This CDR3 comprises 16 residues. The CDR3 coding sequence is TGTGCCAGTAGGCCGGAGGACAGGCGGTGGGACAATGAGCAGTTCTTC. Its protein product is CASRPEDRRWDNEQFF.

The chain is built from TRBV5-4 and TRBJ2-7, with 11 bases identical to TRBD1. This CDR3 region has 17 residues. The ends lost 0 bases at V and 6 bases at J; junction bases unmatched: 11. Germline V gene sequence: CDR1 SGHNT, CDR2 YYREEE (reference sequence). CDR3 amino acids: CASSLGGPGQGVIEQYF. The CDR3 DNA reads as TGTGCCAGCAGCTTGGGCGGACCGGGACAGGGGGTGATCGAGCAGTACTTC.

As DNA, the CDR3 is TGCGCCAGCAGCCAGAGACAGGAGATCAACACTGAAGCTTTCTTT. This sequence encodes CASSQRQEINTEAFF. V and J are TRBV4-3 and TRBJ1-1, with D maybe TRBD1 (6 bases). V shed 3 bases and J shed 2 bases, with 13 bases lying between them. This CDR3 is 15 amino acids long. CDR1 and CDR2 (germline): LGHNA, YSLEER.

The chain joins TRBV2 to TRBJ2-2; D remains unclear. The CDR3 is made up of 12 amino acids. Per germline, CDR1 SNHLY and CDR2 FYNNEI. The germline V and J ends were trimmed by 8 bases and 14 bases, with 18 bases remaining between them. CDR3 sequence reads: CASRISFLELFF. As DNA, the CDR3 is TGTGCCAGCCGGATTTCCTTCCTAGAACTGTTTTTT.

The chain carries TRBV23-1 and TRBJ2-7; 8 positions match TRBD2. TRBV23-1 is an ORF, with its function uncertain. V dropped 6 bases and J dropped 0; count of bases not matched to a gene: 10. The length of the CDR3 is 16 residues. The CDR3 sequence: CASSPPLAESSYEQYF. The CDR3 DNA reads TGCGCCAGCAGCCCCCCACTAGCGGAAAGCTCCTACGAGCAGTACTTC.

For this clone: This specimen includes other DNA sequences encoding the same CDR3. The chain combines TRBV7-9 with TRBJ2-5, with D unclear. Germline CDR1 and CDR2: SEHNR and FQNEAQ (reference sequence). This CDR3 has 11 residues. The V and J ends lost 5 bases and 2 bases respectively, with 3 bases between them. This CDR3 is CASSRQETQYF. DNA for the CDR3: TGTGCCAGCAGCCGTCAAGAGACCCAGTACTTC.

V is TRBV7-2 and J is TRBJ2-7, with TRBD2 identical over 7 bases. The CDR3 consists of 15 residues. CDR1 SGHTA and CDR2 FQGNSA come from the germline V gene. V shed 4 bases and J 4 bases; nucleotides not matched to a gene: 10. CDR3 in amino acids: CASSSGTISGYEQYF. The CDR3 DNA sequence: TGTGCCAGCAGCTCCGGGACTATCTCCGGTTACGAGCAGTACTTC.